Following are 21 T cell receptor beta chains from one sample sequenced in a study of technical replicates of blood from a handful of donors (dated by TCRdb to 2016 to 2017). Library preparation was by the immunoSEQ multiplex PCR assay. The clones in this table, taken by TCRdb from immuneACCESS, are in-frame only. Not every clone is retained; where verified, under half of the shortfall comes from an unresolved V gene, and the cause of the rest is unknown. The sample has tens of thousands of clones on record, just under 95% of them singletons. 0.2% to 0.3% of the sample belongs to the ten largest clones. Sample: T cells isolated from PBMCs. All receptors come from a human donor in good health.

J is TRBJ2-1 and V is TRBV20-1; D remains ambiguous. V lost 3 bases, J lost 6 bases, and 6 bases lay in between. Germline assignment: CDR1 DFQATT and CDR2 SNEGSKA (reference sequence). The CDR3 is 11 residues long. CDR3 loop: CSASIGNEQFF. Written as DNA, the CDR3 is TGCAGTGCTAGTATCGGCAATGAGCAGTTCTTC.

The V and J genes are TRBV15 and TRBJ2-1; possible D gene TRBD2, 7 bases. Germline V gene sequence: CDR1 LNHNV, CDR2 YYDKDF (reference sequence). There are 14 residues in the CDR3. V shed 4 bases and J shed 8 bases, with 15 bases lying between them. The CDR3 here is CATSNLGGADEQFF. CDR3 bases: TGTGCCACCAGCAACCTGGGGGGGGCCGATGAGCAGTTCTTC.

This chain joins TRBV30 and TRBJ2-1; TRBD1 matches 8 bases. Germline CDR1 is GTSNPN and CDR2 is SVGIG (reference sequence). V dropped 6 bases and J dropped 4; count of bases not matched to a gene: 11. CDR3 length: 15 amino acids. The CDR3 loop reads CACVTRDRSYNEQFF. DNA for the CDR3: TGTGCCTGTGTTACCCGGGACAGGTCTTACAATGAGCAGTTCTTC. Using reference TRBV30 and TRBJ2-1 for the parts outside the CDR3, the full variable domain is SQTIHQWPATLVQPVGSPLSLECTVEGTSNPNLYWYRQAAGRGLQLLFYSVGIGQISSEVPQNLSASRPQDRQFILSSKKLLLSDSGFYLCACVTRDRSYNEQFFGPGTRLTVL.

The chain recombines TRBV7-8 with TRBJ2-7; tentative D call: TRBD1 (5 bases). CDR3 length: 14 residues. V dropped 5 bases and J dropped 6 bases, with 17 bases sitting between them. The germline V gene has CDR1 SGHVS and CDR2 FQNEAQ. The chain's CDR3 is CASSEHRNSAEQYF. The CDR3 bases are TGTGCCAGCAGCGAACACAGGAACTCGGCCGAGCAGTACTTC.

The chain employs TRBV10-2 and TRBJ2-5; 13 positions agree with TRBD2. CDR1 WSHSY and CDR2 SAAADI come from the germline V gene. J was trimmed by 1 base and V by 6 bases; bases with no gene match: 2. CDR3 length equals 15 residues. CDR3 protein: CASSGLAGVQETQYF. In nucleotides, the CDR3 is TGCGCCAGCAGCGGACTAGCGGGGGTCCAAGAGACCCAGTACTTC.

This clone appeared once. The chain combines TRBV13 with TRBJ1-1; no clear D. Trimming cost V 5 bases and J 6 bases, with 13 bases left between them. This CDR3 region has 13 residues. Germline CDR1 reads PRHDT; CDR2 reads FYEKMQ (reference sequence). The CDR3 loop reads CASSQEERPEAFF. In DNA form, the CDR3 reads TGTGCCAGCAGCCAAGAGGAGAGGCCTGAAGCTTTCTTT. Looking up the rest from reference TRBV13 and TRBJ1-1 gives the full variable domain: AAGVIQSPRHLIKEKRETATLKCYPIPRHDTVYWYQQGPGQDPQFLISFYEKMQSDKGSIPDRFSAQQFSDYHSELNMSSLELGDSALYFCASSQEERPEAFFGQGTRLTVV.

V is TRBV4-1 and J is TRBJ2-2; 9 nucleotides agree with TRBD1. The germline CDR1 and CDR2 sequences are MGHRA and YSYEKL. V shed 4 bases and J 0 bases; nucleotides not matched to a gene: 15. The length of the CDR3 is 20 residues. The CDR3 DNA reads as TGCGCCAGCAGCCTACCCCGGGACAGGGAACTTCTCGCGAACACCGGGGAGCTGTTTTTT. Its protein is CASSLPRDRELLANTGELFF.

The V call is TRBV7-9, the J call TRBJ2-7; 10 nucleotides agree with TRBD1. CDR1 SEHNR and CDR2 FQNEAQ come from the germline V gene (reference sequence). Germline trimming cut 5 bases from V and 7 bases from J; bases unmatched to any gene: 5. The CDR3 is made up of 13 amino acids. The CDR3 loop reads CASSGTGAGEQYF. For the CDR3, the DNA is TGTGCCAGCAGCGGGACAGGGGCGGGGGAGCAGTACTTC.

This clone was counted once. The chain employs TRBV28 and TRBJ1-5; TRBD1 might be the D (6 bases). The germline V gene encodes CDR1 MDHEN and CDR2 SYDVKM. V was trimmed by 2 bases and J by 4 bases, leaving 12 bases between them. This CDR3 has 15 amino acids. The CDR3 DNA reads TGTGCCAGCAGTTTAACAGGGATTGGTAATCAGCCCCAGCATTTT. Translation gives CASSLTGIGNQPQHF.

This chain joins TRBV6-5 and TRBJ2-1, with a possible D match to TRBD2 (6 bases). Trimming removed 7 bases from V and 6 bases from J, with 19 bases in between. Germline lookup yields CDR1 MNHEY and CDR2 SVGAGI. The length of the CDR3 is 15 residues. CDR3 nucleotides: TGTGCCAGCACCTCCCTGGGGAGGATCCCCAATGAGCAGTTCTTC. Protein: CASTSLGRIPNEQFF.

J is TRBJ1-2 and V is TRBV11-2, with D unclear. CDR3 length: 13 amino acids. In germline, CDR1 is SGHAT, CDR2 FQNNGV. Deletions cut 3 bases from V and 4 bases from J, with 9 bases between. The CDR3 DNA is TGTGCCAGCAGCTTCGACACTTCCTATGGCTACACCTTC. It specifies CASSFDTSYGYTF.

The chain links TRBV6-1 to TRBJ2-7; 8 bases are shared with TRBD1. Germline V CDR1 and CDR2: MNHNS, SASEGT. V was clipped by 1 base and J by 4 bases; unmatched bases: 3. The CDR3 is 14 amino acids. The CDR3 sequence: CASSEVQGAYEQYF. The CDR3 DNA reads TGTGCCAGCAGTGAAGTTCAGGGGGCGTACGAGCAGTACTTC.

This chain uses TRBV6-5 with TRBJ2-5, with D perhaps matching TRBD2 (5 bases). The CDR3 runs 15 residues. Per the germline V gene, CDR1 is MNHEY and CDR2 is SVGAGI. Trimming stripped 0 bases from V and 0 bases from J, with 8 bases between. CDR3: CASSYSSGNQETQYF. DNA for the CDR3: TGTGCCAGCAGTTACTCGTCGGGGAACCAAGAGACCCAGTACTTC.

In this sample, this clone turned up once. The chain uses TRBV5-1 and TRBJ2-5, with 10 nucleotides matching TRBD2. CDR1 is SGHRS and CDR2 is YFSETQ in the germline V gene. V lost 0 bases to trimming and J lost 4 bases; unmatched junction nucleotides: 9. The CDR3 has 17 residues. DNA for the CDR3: TGCGCCAGCAGCTTGGGGTTACTAGCGGGGCAAGGAGAGACCCAGTACTTC. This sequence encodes CASSLGLLAGQGETQYF.

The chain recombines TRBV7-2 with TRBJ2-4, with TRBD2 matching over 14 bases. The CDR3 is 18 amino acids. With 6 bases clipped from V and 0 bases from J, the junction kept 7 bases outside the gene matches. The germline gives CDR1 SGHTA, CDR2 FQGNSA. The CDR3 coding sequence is TGTGCCAGCAGTACCGGGACTAGCGGGGGACTAGCCAAAAACATTCAGTACTTC. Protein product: CASSTGTSGGLAKNIQYF.

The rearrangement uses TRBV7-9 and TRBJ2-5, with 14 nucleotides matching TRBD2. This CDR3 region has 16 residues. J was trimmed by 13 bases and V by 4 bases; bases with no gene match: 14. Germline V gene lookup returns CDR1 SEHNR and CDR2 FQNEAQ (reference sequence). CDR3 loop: CASSWPRLAGGSQPYF. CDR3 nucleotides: TGTGCCAGCAGCTGGCCTCGACTAGCGGGAGGGTCTCAGCCGTACTTC.

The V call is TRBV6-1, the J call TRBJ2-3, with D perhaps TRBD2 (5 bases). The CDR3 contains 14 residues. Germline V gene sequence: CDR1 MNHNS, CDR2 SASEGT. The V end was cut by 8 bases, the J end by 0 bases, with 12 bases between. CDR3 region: CASCLAASTDTQYF. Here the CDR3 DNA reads TGTGCCAGCTGCCTAGCTGCTAGCACAGATACGCAGTATTTT.

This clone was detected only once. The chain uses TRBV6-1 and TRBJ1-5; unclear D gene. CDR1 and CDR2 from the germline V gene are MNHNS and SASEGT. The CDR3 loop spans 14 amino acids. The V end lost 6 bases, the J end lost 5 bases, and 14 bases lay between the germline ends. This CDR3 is CASSPTVRDQPQHF. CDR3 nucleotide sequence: TGTGCCAGCAGCCCCACGGTAAGAGATCAGCCCCAGCATTTT.

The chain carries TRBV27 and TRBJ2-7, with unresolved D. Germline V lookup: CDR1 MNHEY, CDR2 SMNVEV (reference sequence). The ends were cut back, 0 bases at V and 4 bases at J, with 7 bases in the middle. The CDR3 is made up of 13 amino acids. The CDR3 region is CASSLSTRYEQYF. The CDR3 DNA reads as TGTGCCAGCAGTTTATCGACGAGGTACGAGCAGTACTTC.

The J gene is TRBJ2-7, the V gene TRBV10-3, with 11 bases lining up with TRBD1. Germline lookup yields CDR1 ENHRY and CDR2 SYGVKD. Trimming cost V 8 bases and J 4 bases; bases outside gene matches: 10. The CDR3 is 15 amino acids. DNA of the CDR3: TGTGCCATCTGGGATCCCGGGACAGGGGGATACGAGCAGTACTTC. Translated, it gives CAIWDPGTGGYEQYF.

The CDR3 coding sequence is TGTGCCAGCAGCTTGGACAGGGGGTACGAGCAGTACTTC. This sequence encodes CASSLDRGYEQYF. The chain joins TRBV7-3 to TRBJ2-7, with 10 bases identical to TRBD1. Germline V CDR1 and CDR2: SGHTA, FQGTGA. Trimming took 3 bases from V and 4 from J; bases not matched to a gene: 0. The CDR3 length is 13 residues.